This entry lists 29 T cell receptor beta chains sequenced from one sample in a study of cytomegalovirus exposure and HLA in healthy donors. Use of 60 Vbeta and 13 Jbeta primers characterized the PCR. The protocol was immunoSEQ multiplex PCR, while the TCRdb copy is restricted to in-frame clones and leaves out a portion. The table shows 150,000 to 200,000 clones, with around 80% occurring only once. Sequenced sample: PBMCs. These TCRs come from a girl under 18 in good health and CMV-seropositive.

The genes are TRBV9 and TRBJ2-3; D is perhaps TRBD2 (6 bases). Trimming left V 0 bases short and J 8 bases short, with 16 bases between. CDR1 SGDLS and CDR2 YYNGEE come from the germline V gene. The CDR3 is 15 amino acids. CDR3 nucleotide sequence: TGTGCCAGCAGCGTAGTTGGTAGAGGCGGGGTTACGCAGTATTTT. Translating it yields CASSVVGRGGVTQYF. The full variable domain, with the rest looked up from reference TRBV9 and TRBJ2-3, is DSGVTQTPKHLITATGQRVTLRCSPRSGDLSVYWYQQSLDQGLQFLIQYYNGEERAKGNILERFSAQQFPDLHSELNLSSLELGDSALYFCASSVVGRGGVTQYFGPGTRLTVL.

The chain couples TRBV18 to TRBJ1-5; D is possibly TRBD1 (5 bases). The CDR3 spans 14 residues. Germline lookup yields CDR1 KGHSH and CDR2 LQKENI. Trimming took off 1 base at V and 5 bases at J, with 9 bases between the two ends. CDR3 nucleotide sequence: TGTGCCAGCTCACCACAGGGGCGAGATCAGCCCCAGCATTTT. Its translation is CASSPQGRDQPQHF.

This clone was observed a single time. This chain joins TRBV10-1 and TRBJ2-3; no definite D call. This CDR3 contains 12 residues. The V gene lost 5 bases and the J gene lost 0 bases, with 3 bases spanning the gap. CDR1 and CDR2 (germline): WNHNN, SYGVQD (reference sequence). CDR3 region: CASSSSTDTQYF. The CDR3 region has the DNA TGCGCCAGCAGTTCTAGCACAGATACGCAGTATTTT.

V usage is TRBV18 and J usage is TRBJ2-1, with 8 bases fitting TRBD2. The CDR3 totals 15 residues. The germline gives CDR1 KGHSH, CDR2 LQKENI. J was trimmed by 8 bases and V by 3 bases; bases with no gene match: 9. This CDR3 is CASSPLERGSYEQFF. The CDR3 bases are TGTGCCAGCTCACCCCTCGAGCGGGGGAGTTATGAGCAGTTCTTC. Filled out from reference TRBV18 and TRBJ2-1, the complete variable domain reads NAGVMQNPRHLVRRRGQEARLRCSPMKGHSHVYWYRQLPEEGLKFMVYLQKENIIDESGMPKERFSAEFPKEGPSILRIQQVVRGDSAAYFCASSPLERGSYEQFFGPGTRLTVL.

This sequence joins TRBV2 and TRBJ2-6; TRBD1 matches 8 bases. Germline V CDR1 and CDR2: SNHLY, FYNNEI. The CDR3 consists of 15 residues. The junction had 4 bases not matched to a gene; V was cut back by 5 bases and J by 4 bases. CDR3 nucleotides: TGTGCCAGCAGTCGGACAGGGCCCGGGGCCAACGTCCTGACTTTC. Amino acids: CASSRTGPGANVLTF. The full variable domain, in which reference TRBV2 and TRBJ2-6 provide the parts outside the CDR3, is EPEVTQTPSHQVTQMGQEVILRCVPISNHLYFYWYRQILGQKVEFLVSFYNNEISEKSEIFDDQFSVERPDGSNFTLKIRSTKLEDSAMYFCASSRTGPGANVLTFGAGSRLTVL.

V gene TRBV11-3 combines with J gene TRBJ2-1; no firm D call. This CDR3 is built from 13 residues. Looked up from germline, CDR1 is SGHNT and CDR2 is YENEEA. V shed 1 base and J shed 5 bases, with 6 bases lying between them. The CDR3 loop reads CASSLGTHNEQFF. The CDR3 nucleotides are TGTGCCAGCAGCTTAGGCACTCACAATGAGCAGTTCTTC.

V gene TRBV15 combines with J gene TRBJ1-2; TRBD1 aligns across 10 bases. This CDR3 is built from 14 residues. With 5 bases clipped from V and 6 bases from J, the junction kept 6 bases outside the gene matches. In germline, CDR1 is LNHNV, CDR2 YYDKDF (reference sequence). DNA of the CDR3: TGTGCCACCAGCGTCCGACAGGGGGCTAATGGCTACACCTTC. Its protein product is CATSVRQGANGYTF. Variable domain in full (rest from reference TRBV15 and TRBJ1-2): DAMVIQNPRYQVTQFGKPVTLSCSQTLNHNVMYWYQQKSSQAPKLLFHYYDKDFNNEADTPDNFQSRRPNTSFCFLDIRSPGLGDTAMYLCATSVRQGANGYTFGSGTRLTVV.

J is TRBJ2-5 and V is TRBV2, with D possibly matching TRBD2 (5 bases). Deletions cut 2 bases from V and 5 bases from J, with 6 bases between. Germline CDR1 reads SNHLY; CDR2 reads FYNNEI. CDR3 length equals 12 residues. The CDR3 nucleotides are TGTGCCAGCAGTGAAACTAGGGAGACCCAGTACTTC. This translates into CASSETRETQYF.

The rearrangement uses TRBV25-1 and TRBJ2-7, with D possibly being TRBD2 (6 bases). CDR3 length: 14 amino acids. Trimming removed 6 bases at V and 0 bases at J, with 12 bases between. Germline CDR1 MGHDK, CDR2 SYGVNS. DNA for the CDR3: TGTGCCAGCAGGGAGGGCGGGGCCTCCTACGAGCAGTACTTC. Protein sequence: CASREGGASYEQYF.

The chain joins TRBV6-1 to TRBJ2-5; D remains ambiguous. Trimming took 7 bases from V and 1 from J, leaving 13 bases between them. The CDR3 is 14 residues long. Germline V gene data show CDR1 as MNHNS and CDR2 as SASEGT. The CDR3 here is CASNQGRIQETQYF. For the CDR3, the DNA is TGTGCCAGCAACCAAGGCAGGATCCAAGAGACCCAGTACTTC.

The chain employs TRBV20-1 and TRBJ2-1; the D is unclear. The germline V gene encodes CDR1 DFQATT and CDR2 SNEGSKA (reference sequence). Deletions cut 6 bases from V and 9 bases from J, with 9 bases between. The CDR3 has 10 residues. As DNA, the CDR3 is TGCAGTGCGGAAGAGGCTGAGCAGTTCTTC. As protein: CSAEEAEQFF.

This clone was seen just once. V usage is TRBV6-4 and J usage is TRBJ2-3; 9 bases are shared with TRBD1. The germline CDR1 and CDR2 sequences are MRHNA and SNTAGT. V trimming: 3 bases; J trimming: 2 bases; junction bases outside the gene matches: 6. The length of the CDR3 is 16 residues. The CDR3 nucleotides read TGTGCCAGCAGTGAGGGGACAGGGCGTGACACAGATACGCAGTATTTT. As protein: CASSEGTGRDTDTQYF.

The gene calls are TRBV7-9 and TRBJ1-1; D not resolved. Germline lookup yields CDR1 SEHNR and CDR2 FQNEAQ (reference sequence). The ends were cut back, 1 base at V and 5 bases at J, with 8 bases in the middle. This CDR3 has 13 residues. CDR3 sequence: CASSLGSGTEAFF. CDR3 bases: TGTGCCAGCAGCTTAGGTTCCGGGACTGAAGCTTTCTTT.

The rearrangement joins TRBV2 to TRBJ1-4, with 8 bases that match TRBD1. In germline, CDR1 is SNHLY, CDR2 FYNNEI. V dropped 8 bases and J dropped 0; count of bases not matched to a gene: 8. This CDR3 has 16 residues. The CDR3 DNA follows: TGTGCCAGCTGGTGGACAGGGATTGCAACTAATGAAAAACTGTTTTTT. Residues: CASWWTGIATNEKLFF.

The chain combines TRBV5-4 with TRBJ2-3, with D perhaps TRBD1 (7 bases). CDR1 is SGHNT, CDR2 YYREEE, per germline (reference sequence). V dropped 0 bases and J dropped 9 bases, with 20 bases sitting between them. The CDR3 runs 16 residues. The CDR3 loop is CASSLGGGGEVYTQYF. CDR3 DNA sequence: TGTGCCAGCAGCTTGGGTGGAGGGGGCGAGGTCTACACGCAGTATTTT.

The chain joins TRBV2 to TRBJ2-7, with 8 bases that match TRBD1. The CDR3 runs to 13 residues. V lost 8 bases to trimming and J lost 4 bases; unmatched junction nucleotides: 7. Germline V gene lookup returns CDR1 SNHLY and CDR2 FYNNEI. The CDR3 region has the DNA TGTGCCAGCCAGGACAGGGCTCAATACGAGCAGTACTTC. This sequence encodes CASQDRAQYEQYF.

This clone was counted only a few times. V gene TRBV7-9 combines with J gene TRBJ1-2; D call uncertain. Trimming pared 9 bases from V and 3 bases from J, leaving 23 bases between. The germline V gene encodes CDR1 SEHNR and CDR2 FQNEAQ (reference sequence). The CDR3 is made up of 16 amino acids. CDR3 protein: CASSPGLSTGDYGYTF. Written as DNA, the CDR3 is TGTGCCAGTTCCCCCGGACTATCTACTGGTGACTATGGCTACACCTTC.

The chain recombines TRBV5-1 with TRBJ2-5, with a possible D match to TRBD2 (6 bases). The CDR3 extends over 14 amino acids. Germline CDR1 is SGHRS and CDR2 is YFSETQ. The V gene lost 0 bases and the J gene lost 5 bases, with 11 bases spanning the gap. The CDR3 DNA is TGCGCCAGCAGCTTGGTCGCGGGGTTGGAGACCCAGTACTTC. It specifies CASSLVAGLETQYF.

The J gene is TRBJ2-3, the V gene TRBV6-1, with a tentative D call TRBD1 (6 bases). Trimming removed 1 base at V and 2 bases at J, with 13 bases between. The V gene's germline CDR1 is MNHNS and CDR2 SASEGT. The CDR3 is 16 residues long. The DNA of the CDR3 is TGTGCCAGCAGTGAAGTGCCAGGGGTGAACACAGATACGCAGTATTTT. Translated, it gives CASSEVPGVNTDTQYF.

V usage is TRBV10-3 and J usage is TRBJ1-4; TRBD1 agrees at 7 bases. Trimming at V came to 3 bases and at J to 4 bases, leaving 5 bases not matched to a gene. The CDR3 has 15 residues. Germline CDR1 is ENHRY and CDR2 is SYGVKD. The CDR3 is CAISDPGQVNEKLFF. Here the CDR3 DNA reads TGTGCCATCAGTGACCCAGGACAGGTTAATGAAAAACTGTTTTTT.

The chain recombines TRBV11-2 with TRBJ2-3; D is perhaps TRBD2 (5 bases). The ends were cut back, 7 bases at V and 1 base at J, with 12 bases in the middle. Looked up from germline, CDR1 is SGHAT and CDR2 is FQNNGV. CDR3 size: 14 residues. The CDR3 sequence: CASTSGPGTDTQYF. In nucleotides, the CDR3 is TGTGCCAGCACGAGCGGTCCTGGCACAGATACGCAGTATTTT.

Here the CDR3 reads CASRRGSSYNEQFF. The DNA of the CDR3 is TGTGCCAGCAGACGGGGGAGCTCCTACAATGAGCAGTTCTTC. This chain uses TRBV6-5 with TRBJ2-1, with a possible D match to TRBD2 (6 bases). V was cut by 6 bases and J by 0 bases, with 9 bases left in between. The CDR3 spans 14 residues. Germline-derived CDR1 and CDR2 are MNHEY and SVGAGI.

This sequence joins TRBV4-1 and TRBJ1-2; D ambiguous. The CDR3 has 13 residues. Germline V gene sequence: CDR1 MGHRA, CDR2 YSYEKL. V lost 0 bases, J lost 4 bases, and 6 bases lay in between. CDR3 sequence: CASSQEGSYGYTF. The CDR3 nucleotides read TGCGCCAGCAGCCAAGAAGGGAGCTATGGCTACACCTTC.

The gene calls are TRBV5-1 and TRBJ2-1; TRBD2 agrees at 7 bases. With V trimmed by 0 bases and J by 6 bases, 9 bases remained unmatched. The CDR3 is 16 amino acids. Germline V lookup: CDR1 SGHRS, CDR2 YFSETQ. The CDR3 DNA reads TGCGCCAGCAGCTTGGGGCGGGAGTCGCTTATCAATGAGCAGTTCTTC. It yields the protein CASSLGRESLINEQFF.

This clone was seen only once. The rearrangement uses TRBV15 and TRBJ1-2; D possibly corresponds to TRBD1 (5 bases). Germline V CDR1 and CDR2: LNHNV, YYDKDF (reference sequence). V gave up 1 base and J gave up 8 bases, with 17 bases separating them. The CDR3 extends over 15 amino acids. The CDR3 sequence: CATSRGHGRVVGYTF. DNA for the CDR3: TGTGCCACCAGCAGAGGGCACGGCAGGGTCGTAGGCTACACCTTC.

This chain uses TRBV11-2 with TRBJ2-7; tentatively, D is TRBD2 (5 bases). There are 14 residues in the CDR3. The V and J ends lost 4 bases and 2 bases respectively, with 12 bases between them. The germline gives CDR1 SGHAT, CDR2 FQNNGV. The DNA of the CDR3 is TGTGCCAGCAGCTACGGACTTGGGGCCTACGAGCAGTACTTC. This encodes CASSYGLGAYEQYF.

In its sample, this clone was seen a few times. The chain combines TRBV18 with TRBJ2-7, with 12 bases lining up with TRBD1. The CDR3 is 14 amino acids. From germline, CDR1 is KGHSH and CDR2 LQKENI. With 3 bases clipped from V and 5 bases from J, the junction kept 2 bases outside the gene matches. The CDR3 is CASSPGQGAHEQYF. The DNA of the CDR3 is TGTGCCAGCTCACCGGGACAGGGGGCCCACGAGCAGTACTTC.

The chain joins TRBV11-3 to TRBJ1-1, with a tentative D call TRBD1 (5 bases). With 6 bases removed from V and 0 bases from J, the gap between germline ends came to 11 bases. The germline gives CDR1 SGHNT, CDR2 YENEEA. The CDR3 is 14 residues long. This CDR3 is CASSRDSMNTEAFF. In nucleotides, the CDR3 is TGTGCCAGCAGTCGTGACAGCATGAACACTGAAGCTTTCTTT.

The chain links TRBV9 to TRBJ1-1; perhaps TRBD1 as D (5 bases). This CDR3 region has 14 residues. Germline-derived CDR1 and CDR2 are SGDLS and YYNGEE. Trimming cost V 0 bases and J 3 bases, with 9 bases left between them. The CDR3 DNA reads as TGTGCCAGCAGCGTAGGCGGGGCGGACACTGAAGCTTTCTTT. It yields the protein CASSVGGADTEAFF.